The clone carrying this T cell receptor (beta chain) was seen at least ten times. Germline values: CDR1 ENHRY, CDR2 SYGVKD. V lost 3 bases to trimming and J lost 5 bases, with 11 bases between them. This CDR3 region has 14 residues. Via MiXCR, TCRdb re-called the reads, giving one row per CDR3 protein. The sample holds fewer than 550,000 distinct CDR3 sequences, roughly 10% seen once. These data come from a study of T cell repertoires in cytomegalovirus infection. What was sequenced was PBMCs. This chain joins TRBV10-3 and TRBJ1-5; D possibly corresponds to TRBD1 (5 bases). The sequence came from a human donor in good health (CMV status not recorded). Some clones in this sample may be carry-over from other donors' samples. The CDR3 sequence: CAISDGGVDQPQHF. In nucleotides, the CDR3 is TGTGCCATCAGTGATGGGGGGGTTGATCAGCCCCAGCATTTT.